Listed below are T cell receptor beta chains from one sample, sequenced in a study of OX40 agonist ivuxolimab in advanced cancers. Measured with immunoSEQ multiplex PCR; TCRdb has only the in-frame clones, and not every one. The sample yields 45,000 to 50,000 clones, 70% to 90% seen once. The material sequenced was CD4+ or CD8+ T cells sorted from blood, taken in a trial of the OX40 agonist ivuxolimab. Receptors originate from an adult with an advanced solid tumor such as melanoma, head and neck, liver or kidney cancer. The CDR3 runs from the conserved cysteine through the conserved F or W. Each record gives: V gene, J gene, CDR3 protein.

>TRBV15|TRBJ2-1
CATSRDWNEQFF
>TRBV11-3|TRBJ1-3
CASSSDRGNTIYF
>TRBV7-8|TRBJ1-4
CASSFGRAGYFNEKLFF
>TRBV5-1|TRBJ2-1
CASSLGGGTGAQKEQFF
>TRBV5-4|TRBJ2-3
CASSSDRTDTQYF
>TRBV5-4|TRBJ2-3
CASSLEDTQYF
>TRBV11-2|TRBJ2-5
CASRAGTQETQYF
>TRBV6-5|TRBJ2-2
CASSYSKEIGELFF
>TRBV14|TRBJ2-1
CASSLRTSWNEQFF
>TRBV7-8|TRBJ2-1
CASSSSAGNEQFF
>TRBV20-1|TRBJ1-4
CSARGEKLFF
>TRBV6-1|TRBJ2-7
CASSETGNSYEQYF
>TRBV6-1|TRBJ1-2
CASSDPDIRNLEKDYGYTF
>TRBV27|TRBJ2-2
CASSFSKAALAYTGELFF
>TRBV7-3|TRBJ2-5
CASSQGHGETQYF
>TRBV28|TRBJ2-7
CATTPGAYEQYF
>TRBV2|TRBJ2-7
CASRGQISYEQYF
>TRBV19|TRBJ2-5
CASSIGGGGPVEQYF
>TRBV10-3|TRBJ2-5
CAISEGGGSNPEETQYF
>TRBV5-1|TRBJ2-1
CASSLGGLDANEQFF
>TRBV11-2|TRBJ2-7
CASSLEGGSSYEQYF
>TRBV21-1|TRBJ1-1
CASSKTGVRGNTEAFF
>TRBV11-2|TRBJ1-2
CASSFTGAEVILPNYGYTF
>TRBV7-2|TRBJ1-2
CASSLGGEVYGYTF
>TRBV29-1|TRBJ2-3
CSVDGDSDTQYF
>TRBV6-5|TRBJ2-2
CASRRHGELFF
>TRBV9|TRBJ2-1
CASSPSASGYNEQFF
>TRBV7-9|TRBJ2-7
CASSSLTVGEQYF
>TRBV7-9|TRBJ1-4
CASSFQSATNEKLFF
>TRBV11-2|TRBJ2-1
CASSFRPPGTGGWNEQFF
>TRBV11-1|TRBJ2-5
CASGPLGQETQYF
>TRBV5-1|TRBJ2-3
CASNLDTLRGDTQYF
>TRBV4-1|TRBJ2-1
CASSRGPGQGGFF
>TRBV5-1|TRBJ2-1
CASSRIGGLDNEQFF
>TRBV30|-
CAWSAEGGLHEQYF
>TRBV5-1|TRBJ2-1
CASEEGPAGYNEQFF
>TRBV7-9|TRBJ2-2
CASSARIDSSNTGELFF
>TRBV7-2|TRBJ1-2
CASSLAQGPGYGYTF
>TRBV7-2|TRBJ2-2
CASSPTWVAGELFF
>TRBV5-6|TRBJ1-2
CASSLVGDPRRGYGYTF
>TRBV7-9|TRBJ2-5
CASSLGNALAGVETQYF
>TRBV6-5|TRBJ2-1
CASSQSYRATEQFF
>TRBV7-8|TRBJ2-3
CASSPGTSGGSDTQYF
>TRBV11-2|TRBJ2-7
CASTGPDASGEQYF
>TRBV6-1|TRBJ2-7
CASSSLAGWGEQYF
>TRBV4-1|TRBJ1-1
CASSQESLNTEAFF
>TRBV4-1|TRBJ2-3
CASSPPGTRGSLNTQYF
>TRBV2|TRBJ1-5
CASKPEQNYQPQHF
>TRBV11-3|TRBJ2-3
CASSRTVGGYADTQYF
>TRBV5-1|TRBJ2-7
CASSPGRKTGEQYF
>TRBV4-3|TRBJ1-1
CASSQNENTEAFF